This TCR beta chain was captured by sequencing in a study of blood T cell repertoires in COVID-19. Study overall: Spain, Italy and the United States supplied samples that represented acute and convalescent COVID-19. T cells, B-cell-depleted T cells, or PBMCs supplied cDNA or gDNA.

The data were produced by immunoSEQ multiplex PCR, yet TCRdb's version contains in-frame clones alone and is incomplete. The sample includes roughly 450,000 clones, about 92% of them seen just once. V lost 7 bases to trimming and J lost 5 bases; unmatched junction nucleotides: 7. Germline V gives CDR1 MNHEY, CDR2 SVGAGI. The CDR3 has 13 amino acids. Donors were grouped by their self-reported clinical history. Recovered status applied to Cohort 3 donors who had two consecutive negative PCRs. It also applied to those with clearance or with symptom resolution. Sample: PBMCs or T cells enriched from blood (not recorded which). This TCR was sampled from a man between 18 and 29 years old who had recovered from COVID-19. The J gene is TRBJ2-5, the V gene TRBV6-5, with 7 positions matching TRBD1. CDR3 residues: CASTMTGFETQYF. CDR3 DNA: TGTGCCAGCACCATGACAGGGTTTGAGACCCAGTACTTC.